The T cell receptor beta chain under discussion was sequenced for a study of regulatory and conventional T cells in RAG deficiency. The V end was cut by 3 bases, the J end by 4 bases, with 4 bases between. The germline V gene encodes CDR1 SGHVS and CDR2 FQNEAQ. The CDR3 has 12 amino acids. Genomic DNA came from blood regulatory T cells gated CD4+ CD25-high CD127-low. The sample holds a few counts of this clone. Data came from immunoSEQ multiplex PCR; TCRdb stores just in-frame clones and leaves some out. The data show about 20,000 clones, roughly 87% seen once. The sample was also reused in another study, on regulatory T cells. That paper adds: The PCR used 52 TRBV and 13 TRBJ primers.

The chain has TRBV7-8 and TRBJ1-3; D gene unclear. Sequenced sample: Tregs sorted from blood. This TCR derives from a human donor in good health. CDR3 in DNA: TGTGCCAGCAGCTTTACAGGAAACACCATATATTTT. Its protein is CASSFTGNTIYF.